Listed below are T cell receptor beta chains from one sample, sequenced in a study of CD8 T cells in Susac syndrome. TCRdb re-derived calls from the immunoSEQ multiplex PCR reads in MiXCR, one entry per CDR3 protein. Among approximately 190,000 distinct CDR3 sequences, about 94% were seen once, and the ten largest hold 0.1%. The material sequenced was CD4+ T cells from PBMCs. The receptors originated from a human donor in good health. Both conserved end residues are part of each CDR3. A D gene is named only where the DNA matches it firmly. Part of the rows lack a size; the others show once, few, many or a class for expanded clones.

>TRBV7-9|.|.|TRBJ1-2
CASDWRGADGYTF
TGTGCCAGCGATTGGAGGGGCGCGGATGGCTACACCTTC
>TRBV2|.|.|TRBJ2-5
CASNGPAGARQETQYF
TGTGCCAGCAATGGACCGGCGGGGGCGAGGCAAGAGACCCAGTACTTC
>TRBV28|.|.|TRBJ1-2
CASKPYTANYGYTF
TGTGCCAGCAAACCTTACACGGCTAACTATGGCTACACCTTC
>TRBV9|TRBD1|.|TRBJ1-1
CASSAGQGANTEAFF
TGTGCCAGCAGCGCAGGACAGGGGGCGAACACTGAAGCTTTCTTT
>TRBV4-1|.|.|TRBJ1-2
CASSQDDEAIYGYTF
TGCGCCAGCAGCCAAGATGATGAGGCTATTTATGGCTACACCTTC
>TRBV23-1|.|.|TRBJ2-6
CASSQQGAGANVLTF
TGCGCCAGCAGTCAACAGGGAGCCGGGGCCAACGTCCTGACTTTC
>TRBV3-1|.|.|TRBJ2-1
CASSQPPRAGANNEQFF
TGTGCCAGCAGCCAACCCCCGAGAGCAGGGGCTAACAATGAGCAGTTCTTC
>TRBV30|.|.|TRBJ1-2
CAWLGHNWGYTF
TGTGCCTGGCTAGGACACAACTGGGGCTACACCTTC
>TRBV14|.|.|TRBJ2-6
CASSLNGPNVLTF
TGTGCCAGCAGCCTCAACGGTCCCAACGTCCTGACTTTC
>TRBV6-2/TRBV6-3|.|.|TRBJ1-2
CASSDQTGYGYTF
TGTGCCAGCAGTGACCAGACTGGCTATGGCTACACCTTC
>TRBV20-1|TRBD2|.|TRBJ2-3
CSTLAGRTDTQYF
TGCAGTACACTAGCGGGGCGCACAGATACGCAGTATTTT
>TRBV6-1|.|.|TRBJ2-7
CASSDGGPYEQYF
TGTGCCAGCAGTGACGGGGGACCCTACGAGCAGTACTTC
>TRBV9|.|.|TRBJ2-5
CASSTGTADRETQYF
TGTGCCAGCAGCACCGGGACCGCAGATCGGGAGACCCAGTACTTC
>TRBV4-3|.|.|TRBJ2-3
CASSQDAGTTDTQYF
TGCGCCAGCAGCCAAGATGCGGGAACCACAGATACGCAGTATTTT
>TRBV7-3|.|once|TRBJ2-2
CASSLTGANGELFF
TGTGCCAGCAGCTTAACGGGGGCGAACGGGGAGCTGTTTTTT
>TRBV2|.|.|TRBJ1-3
CASSETDRSGNTIYF
TGTGCCAGCAGTGAAACTGACCGCTCTGGAAACACCATATATTTT
>TRBV7-9|.|.|TRBJ1-2
CASSLAGTSGYTF
TGTGCCAGCAGCTTAGCCGGTACTAGCGGCTACACCTTC
>TRBV7-6|.|.|TRBJ1-6
CASSLLLASLGANNSPLHF
TGTGCCAGCAGCTTACTTCTCGCAAGCCTGGGGGCGAATAATTCACCCCTCCACTTT
>TRBV5-1|.|.|TRBJ2-7
CASSLAFSNLNEQYF
TGCGCCAGCAGCTTGGCCTTTTCAAATTTAAACGAGCAGTACTTC
>TRBV4-1|TRBD2|.|TRBJ2-7
CASSRERGTYEQYF
TGCGCCAGCAGCCGTGAGCGGGGGACCTACGAGCAGTACTTC
>TRBV6-5|.|.|TRBJ1-5
CASSYASGNQPQHF
TGTGCCAGCAGTTACGCATCTGGCAATCAGCCCCAGCATTTT
>TRBV3-1|.|few|TRBJ1-1
CASSQVGGYTEAFF
TGTGCCAGCAGCCAAGTTGGGGGATACACTGAAGCTTTCTTT
>TRBV5-4|TRBD2|.|TRBJ2-1
CASSLGGGSSYNEQFF
TGTGCCAGCAGCTTGGGCGGGGGGTCCTCCTACAATGAGCAGTTCTTC
>TRBV10-3|TRBD1|.|TRBJ2-5
CAINNRGDETQYF
TGTGCCATCAATAACAGGGGCGATGAGACCCAGTACTTC
>TRBV20-1|TRBD1|.|TRBJ2-1
CSANSGTGNDEQFF
TGCAGTGCCAACTCCGGGACAGGGAACGATGAGCAGTTCTTC
>TRBV7-2|TRBD1|.|TRBJ1-1
CASSYQGVRLGDTEALF
TGTGCCAGCAGCTACCAGGGGGTTAGGTTAGGAGACACTGAAGCTTTATTT
>TRBV5-1|TRBD1|.|TRBJ1-4
CASSLNRGESEKLFF
TGCGCCAGCAGCTTGAACAGGGGGGAGAGTGAAAAACTGTTTTTT
>TRBV3-1|.|few|TRBJ2-2
CASSLGQANTGELFF
TGTGCCAGCAGCCTTGGTCAGGCGAACACCGGGGAGCTGTTTTTT
>TRBV5-1|TRBD2|.|TRBJ2-3
CASSGGLAGGFNTQYF
TGCGCCAGCAGCGGGGGACTAGCGGGGGGGTTTAATACGCAGTATTTT
>TRBV7-2|TRBD2|.|TRBJ2-5
CASSSAGRGGPETQYF
TGTGCCAGCAGCTCAGCTGGGCGGGGGGGCCCGGAGACCCAGTACTTC
>TRBV4-1|TRBD1|.|TRBJ1-4
CASSQTGMDEKLFF
TGCGCCAGCAGCCAGACAGGGATGGATGAAAAACTGTTTTTT
>TRBV12-3/TRBV12-4|.|.|TRBJ1-4
CASSFASGRATYNEKLFF
TGTGCCAGCAGTTTCGCGAGTGGAAGGGCTACTTATAATGAAAAACTGTTTTTT
>TRBV28|TRBD1|.|TRBJ1-5
CASSPRQGRNQPQHF
TGTGCCAGCAGTCCCCGACAGGGGCGCAATCAGCCCCAGCATTTT
>TRBV28|.|.|TRBJ2-6
CASSLPERPNVLTF
TGTGCCAGCAGTTTACCAGAAAGGCCCAACGTCCTGACTTTC
>TRBV5-1|.|.|TRBJ1-2
CASSLAGFAGYTF
TGCGCCAGCAGCTTGGCCGGGTTCGCGGGCTACACCTTC
>TRBV7-6|.|.|TRBJ2-2
CASSLVAAAAGELFF
TGTGCCAGCAGCTTAGTCGCGGCAGCAGCCGGGGAGCTGTTTTTT
>TRBV10-3|.|.|TRBJ1-2
CAISELGGNGYTF
TGTGCCATCAGTGAGCTCGGCGGGAATGGCTACACCTTC
>TRBV10-3|TRBD2|.|TRBJ2-7
CAISESASGGRGHYEQYF
TGTGCCATCAGTGAGTCGGCTAGCGGGGGGCGAGGCCACTACGAGCAGTACTTC
>TRBV7-2|.|.|TRBJ2-2
CASSWNPIIGQRSTGELFF
TGTGCCAGCAGCTGGAATCCGATAATCGGACAGCGATCAACCGGGGAGCTGTTTTTT
>TRBV2|TRBD1|.|TRBJ1-2
CASSGRRTGKYGYTF
TGTGCCAGCAGTGGTCGACGGACAGGGAAGTATGGCTACACCTTC
>TRBV3-1|TRBD2|.|TRBJ2-7
CASSQVSPGGREQYF
TGTGCCAGCAGCCAAGTCAGTCCGGGGGGGCGCGAGCAGTACTTC
>TRBV27|.|.|TRBJ2-7
CASRPLTGYEQYF
TGTGCCAGCAGACCCCTCACTGGGTACGAGCAGTACTTC
>TRBV19|.|.|TRBJ2-6
CASSIGWGGGAKGANVLTF
TGTGCCAGTAGTATAGGGTGGGGAGGGGGCGCGAAAGGGGCCAACGTCCTGACTTTC
>TRBV20-1|TRBD1|.|TRBJ1-4
CSASQDRRATNEKLFF
TGCAGTGCCTCGCAGGACAGGCGGGCAACTAATGAAAAACTGTTTTTT
>TRBV5-1|.|.|TRBJ2-7
CASSLSDGYEQYF
TGCGCCAGCAGCTTGTCGGACGGCTACGAGCAGTACTTC
>TRBV5-6|.|.|TRBJ1-4
CASSYRTLGEKLFF
TGTGCCAGCAGCTATCGAACCCTCGGGGAAAAACTGTTTTTT
>TRBV24-1|.|.|TRBJ2-6
CATSDQGFQSSGANVLTF
TGTGCCACCAGTGACCAGGGCTTTCAGAGCTCTGGGGCCAACGTCCTGACTTTC
>TRBV27|.|.|TRBJ2-1
CASSPGGAYNEQFF
TGTGCCAGCAGCCCTGGAGGGGCTTACAATGAGCAGTTCTTC
>TRBV28|.|.|TRBJ2-3
CASSPWSSADTQYF
TGTGCCAGCAGTCCGTGGAGCAGTGCAGATACGCAGTATTTT
>TRBV12-3/TRBV12-4|.|.|TRBJ1-6
CASSLGVGNSPLHF
TGTGCCAGCAGTTTGGGCGTGGGTAATTCACCCCTCCACTTT
>TRBV5-4|.|.|TRBJ1-1
CAIRDNGIMRAEAFF
TGTGCCATCCGGGACAACGGGATCATGAGGGCTGAAGCTTTCTTT
>TRBV7-9|TRBD2|.|TRBJ2-1
CASSLGLAGGMFF
TGTGCCAGCAGCTTAGGACTAGCGGGGGGAATGTTCTTC
>TRBV29-1|.|.|TRBJ1-1
CSAGGISLGTTEAFF
TGCAGCGCTGGTGGGATCTCACTCGGGACCACTGAAGCTTTCTTT